These 9 T cell receptor beta chains originate from one sample sequenced in a study of T cell responses to AZD1222 COVID-19 vaccine. Clones were sequenced by immunoSEQ multiplex PCR, and TCRdb holds only the in-frame ones, with some missing. The sample yields around 190,000 clones, approximately 94% seen once. Material: peripheral blood, obtained 28 days after the second AZD1222 dose. All receptors come from an adult who received the AZD1222 COVID-19 vaccine.

Concerning this clone: Other DNA sequences from this sample encode an identical CDR3 as well. J is TRBJ1-5 and V is TRBV27; tentatively, D is TRBD1 (5 bases). The CDR3 loop spans 14 amino acids. Trimming removed 2 bases from V and 1 base from J, with 6 bases in between. Germline V gene sequence: CDR1 MNHEY, CDR2 SMNVEV (reference sequence). This CDR3 is CASSLQGSNQPQHF. CDR3 nucleotides: TGTGCCAGCAGTTTACAGGGCAGCAATCAGCCCCAGCATTTT.

This clone was recorded a few times. This chain joins TRBV9 and TRBJ2-1; D assignment may be TRBD1 or TRBD2 (6 bases each). This CDR3 spans 13 amino acids. The ends were cut back, 3 bases at V and 8 bases at J, with 12 bases in the middle. Germline-derived CDR1 and CDR2 are SGDLS and YYNGEE. CDR3 in amino acids: CASSARGRDEQFF. The CDR3, as DNA: TGTGCCAGCAGCGCCCGGGGGCGGGATGAGCAGTTCTTC.

The gene calls are TRBV6-5 and TRBJ2-7, with unresolved D. This CDR3 region has 14 residues. V was pared by 8 bases and J by 7 bases, with 21 bases between. Germline V gives CDR1 MNHEY, CDR2 SVGAGI. The CDR3 DNA sequence: TGTGCCAGCCACGAACGGGCAGTAAAGGGTGAGCAGTACTTC. It specifies CASHERAVKGEQYF.

This rearrangement joins TRBV2 to TRBJ1-1; D unresolved. The CDR3 has 13 residues. The V end lost 2 bases, the J end lost 4 bases, and 8 bases lay between the germline ends. In germline, CDR1 is SNHLY, CDR2 FYNNEI. The CDR3 nucleotides are TGTGCCAGCAGTGAACTCGAGTTCACTGAAGCTTTCTTT. The encoded protein is CASSELEFTEAFF.

V gene TRBV7-9 combines with J gene TRBJ1-2; 8 nucleotides line up with TRBD1. The V gene end was trimmed by 5 bases and the J gene end by 1 base; junction bases not matched to a gene: 12. The germline V gene has CDR1 SEHNR and CDR2 FQNEAQ (reference sequence). The CDR3 extends over 17 amino acids. In DNA, the CDR3 is TGTGCCAGCAGCATTACCCCCGGGACAGGACTTAACTATGGCTACACCTTC. Translating gives CASSITPGTGLNYGYTF.

This clone showed up just once. CDR3 bases: TGCGCCAGCAGCCACCGGGACCCCTACAATGAGCAGTTCTTC. This sequence encodes CASSHRDPYNEQFF. The rearrangement links TRBV4-1 to TRBJ2-1; D tentatively fits TRBD1 or TRBD2 (5 bases each). CDR1 is MGHRA and CDR2 is YSYEKL in the germline V gene. The germline V and J ends were trimmed by 3 bases and 2 bases, with 8 bases remaining between them. The CDR3 runs to 14 residues.

This chain links TRBV2 with TRBJ2-6; the D call may be TRBD1 or TRBD2 (6 bases each). The CDR3 has 15 residues. The V end was cut by 9 bases, the J end by 2 bases, with 14 bases between. Per the germline V gene, CDR1 is SNHLY and CDR2 is FYNNEI. The chain's CDR3 is CASRLGGTGANVLTF. The CDR3 nucleotides read TGTGCCAGTAGGTTGGGGGGCACTGGGGCCAACGTCCTGACTTTC.

The chain uses TRBV7-8 and TRBJ1-5; tentative D call: TRBD1 (5 bases). The V gene's germline CDR1 is SGHVS and CDR2 FQNEAQ. Trimming left V 5 bases short and J 1 base short, with 21 bases between. This CDR3 has 18 amino acids. The CDR3 coding sequence is TGTGCCAGCAGCCTGGGACCGGGTTTAACCACCAGCAATCAGCCCCAGCATTTT. Translation: CASSLGPGLTTSNQPQHF.

The J gene is TRBJ1-2, the V gene TRBV19; possibly TRBD1 for D (6 bases). Trimming cost V 6 bases and J 0 bases, with 11 bases left between them. CDR3 length equals 14 residues. From germline, CDR1 is LNHDA and CDR2 SQIVND (reference sequence). This chain's CDR3 is CASRQGTSNYGYTF. CDR3 sequence (DNA): TGTGCCAGTAGGCAGGGGACGTCTAACTATGGCTACACCTTC.